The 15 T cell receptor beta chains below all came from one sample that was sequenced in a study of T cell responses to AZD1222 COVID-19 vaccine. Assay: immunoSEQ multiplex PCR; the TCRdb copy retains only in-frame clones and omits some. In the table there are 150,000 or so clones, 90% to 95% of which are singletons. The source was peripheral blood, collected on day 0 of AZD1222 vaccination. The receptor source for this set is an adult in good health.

The CDR3 spells CATSRGEQRGAFF. The CDR3 bases are TGTGCCACCAGCAGAGGGGAACAGCGGGGGGCTTTCTTT. The chain uses TRBV15 and TRBJ1-1, with D perhaps matching TRBD1 (5 bases). The CDR3 extends over 13 amino acids. V was clipped by 1 base and J by 11 bases, with 14 bases between them. Per germline, CDR1 LNHNV and CDR2 YYDKDF (reference sequence).

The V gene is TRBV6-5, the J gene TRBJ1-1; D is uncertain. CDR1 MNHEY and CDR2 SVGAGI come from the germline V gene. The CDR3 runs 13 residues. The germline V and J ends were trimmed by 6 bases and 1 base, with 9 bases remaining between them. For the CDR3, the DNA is TGTGCCAGCAGAATGTACACGAACACTGAAGCTTTCTTT. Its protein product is CASRMYTNTEAFF.

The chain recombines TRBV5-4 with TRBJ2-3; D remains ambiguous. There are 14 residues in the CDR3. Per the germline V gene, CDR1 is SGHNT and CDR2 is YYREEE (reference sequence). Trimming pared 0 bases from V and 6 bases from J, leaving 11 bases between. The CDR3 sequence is CASSLDLVRDTQYF. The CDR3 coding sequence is TGTGCCAGCAGCTTGGACCTAGTTAGGGATACGCAGTATTTT.

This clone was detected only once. In DNA, the CDR3 is TGTGCCAGCAGTGACCAGCTCGGGGAAAGGTACTTC. It specifies CASSDQLGERYF. The chain recombines TRBV2 with TRBJ2-7, with D possibly matching TRBD2 (5 bases). The CDR3 totals 12 residues. Germline values: CDR1 SNHLY, CDR2 FYNNEI. Trimming removed 3 bases at V and 12 bases at J, with 15 bases between.

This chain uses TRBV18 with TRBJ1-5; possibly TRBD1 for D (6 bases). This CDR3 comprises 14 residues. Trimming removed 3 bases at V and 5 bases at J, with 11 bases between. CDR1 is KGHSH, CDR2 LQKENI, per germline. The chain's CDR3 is CASSPGRGDQPQHF. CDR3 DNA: TGTGCCAGCTCACCGGGCAGGGGTGATCAGCCCCAGCATTTT.

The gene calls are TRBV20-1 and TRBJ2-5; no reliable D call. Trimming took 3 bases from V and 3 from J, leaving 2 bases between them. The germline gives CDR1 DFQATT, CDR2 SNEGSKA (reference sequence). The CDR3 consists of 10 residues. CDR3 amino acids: CSASKETQYF. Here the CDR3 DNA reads TGCAGTGCTAGTAAAGAGACCCAGTACTTC.

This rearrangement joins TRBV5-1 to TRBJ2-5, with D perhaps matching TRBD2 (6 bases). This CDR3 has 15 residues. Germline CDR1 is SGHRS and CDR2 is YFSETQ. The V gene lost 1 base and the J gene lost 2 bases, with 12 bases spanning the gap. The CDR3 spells CASSLRPGRQETQYF. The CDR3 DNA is TGCGCCAGCAGCTTGAGGCCAGGGAGGCAAGAGACCCAGTACTTC.

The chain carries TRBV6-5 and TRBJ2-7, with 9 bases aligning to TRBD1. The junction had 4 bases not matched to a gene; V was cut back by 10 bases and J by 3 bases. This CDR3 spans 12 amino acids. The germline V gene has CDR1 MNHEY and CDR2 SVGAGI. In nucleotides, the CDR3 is TGTGCCAACGGACAGGGGAGCTACGAGCAGTACTTC. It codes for CANGQGSYEQYF.

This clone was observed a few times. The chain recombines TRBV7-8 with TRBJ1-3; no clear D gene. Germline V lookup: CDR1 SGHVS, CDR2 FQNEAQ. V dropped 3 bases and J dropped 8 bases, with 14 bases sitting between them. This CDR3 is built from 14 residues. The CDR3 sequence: CASSLNPGSDTIYF. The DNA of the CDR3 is TGTGCCAGCAGCTTGAATCCAGGTTCGGACACCATATATTTT.

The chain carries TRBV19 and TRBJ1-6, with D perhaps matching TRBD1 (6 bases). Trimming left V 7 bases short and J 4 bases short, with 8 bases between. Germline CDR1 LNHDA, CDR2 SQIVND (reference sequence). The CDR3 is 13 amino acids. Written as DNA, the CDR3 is TGTGCCAGTATCGGACAGTATAATTCACCCCTCCACTTT. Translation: CASIGQYNSPLHF.

CDR3 region: CASSSTGGIFNEQFF. Written as DNA, the CDR3 is TGTGCCAGCAGCTCCACGGGGGGGATCTTCAATGAGCAGTTCTTC. The genes are TRBV7-6 and TRBJ2-1; TRBD2 agrees at 8 bases. The V gene's germline CDR1 is SGHVS and CDR2 FNYEAQ. The trim removed 4 bases at V and 6 bases at J, leaving 8 bases unmatched. The CDR3 is 15 residues long.

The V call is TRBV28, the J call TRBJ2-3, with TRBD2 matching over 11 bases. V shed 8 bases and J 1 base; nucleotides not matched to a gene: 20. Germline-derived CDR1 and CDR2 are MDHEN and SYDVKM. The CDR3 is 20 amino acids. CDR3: CASLPLLAGGHEPGTDTQYF. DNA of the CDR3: TGTGCCAGCCTCCCCCTTCTAGCGGGGGGACACGAGCCCGGCACAGATACGCAGTATTTT.

DNA of the CDR3: TGCGCCAGCAGCTTGCAGGGAGGGGAGGAAAAACTGTTTTTT. This sequence encodes CASSLQGGEEKLFF. J is TRBJ1-4 and V is TRBV5-1; D is possibly TRBD1 (5 bases). The CDR3 loop spans 14 amino acids. Germline-derived CDR1 and CDR2 are SGHRS and YFSETQ. V lost 1 base and J 8 bases, leaving 12 bases between the germline ends.

This CDR3 reads CASSLLGGSTDTQYF. The CDR3 DNA sequence: TGCGCCAGCAGCCTCCTCGGGGGGAGCACAGATACGCAGTATTTT. The chain couples TRBV5-1 to TRBJ2-3, with TRBD2 matching 7 bases. There are 15 residues in the CDR3. J was trimmed by 0 bases and V by 4 bases; bases with no gene match: 5. CDR1 SGHRS and CDR2 YFSETQ come from the germline V gene.

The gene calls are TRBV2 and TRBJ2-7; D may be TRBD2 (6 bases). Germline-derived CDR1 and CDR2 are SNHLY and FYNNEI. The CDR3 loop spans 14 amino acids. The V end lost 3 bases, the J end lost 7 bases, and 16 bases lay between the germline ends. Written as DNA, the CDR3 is TGTGCCAGCAGTGAGGAGGCGATCGGGAGTGAGCAGTACTTC. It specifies CASSEEAIGSEQYF.